This entry is about one T cell receptor beta chain. TCRdb's copy holds only in-frame clones and misses some; the assay was immunoSEQ multiplex PCR. The sample shows some 53,000 clones, 95% to 98% of them seen only once. The data stem from a study of siplizumab effects on memory and regulatory T cells. The CDR3 has 13 residues. CDR1 and CDR2 from the germline V gene are SGHTA and FQGTGA. Between the trimmed V and J ends, which lost 1 base and 6 bases, there was a span of 10 bases. This TCR came from a human donor in good health. Sample: naive CD4+ T cells sorted from blood. The genes are TRBV7-3 and TRBJ2-7, with no clear D. CDR3 protein: CASSLIGATEQYF. Written as DNA, the CDR3 is TGTGCCAGCAGCTTAATCGGCGCCACCGAGCAGTACTTC.